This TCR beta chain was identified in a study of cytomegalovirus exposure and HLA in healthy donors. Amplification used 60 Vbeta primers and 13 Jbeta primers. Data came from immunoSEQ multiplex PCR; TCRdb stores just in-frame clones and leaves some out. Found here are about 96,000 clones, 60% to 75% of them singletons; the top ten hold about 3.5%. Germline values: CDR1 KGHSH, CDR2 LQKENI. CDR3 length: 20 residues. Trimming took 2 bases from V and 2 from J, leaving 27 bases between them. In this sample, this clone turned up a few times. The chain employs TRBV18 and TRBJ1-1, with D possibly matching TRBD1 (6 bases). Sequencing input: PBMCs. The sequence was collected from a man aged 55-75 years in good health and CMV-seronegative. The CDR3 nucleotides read TGTGCCAGCTCACCATTGGGAGAGTCCGCTTTAATACAGGGTAACACTGAAGCTTTCTTT. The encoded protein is CASSPLGESALIQGNTEAFF.